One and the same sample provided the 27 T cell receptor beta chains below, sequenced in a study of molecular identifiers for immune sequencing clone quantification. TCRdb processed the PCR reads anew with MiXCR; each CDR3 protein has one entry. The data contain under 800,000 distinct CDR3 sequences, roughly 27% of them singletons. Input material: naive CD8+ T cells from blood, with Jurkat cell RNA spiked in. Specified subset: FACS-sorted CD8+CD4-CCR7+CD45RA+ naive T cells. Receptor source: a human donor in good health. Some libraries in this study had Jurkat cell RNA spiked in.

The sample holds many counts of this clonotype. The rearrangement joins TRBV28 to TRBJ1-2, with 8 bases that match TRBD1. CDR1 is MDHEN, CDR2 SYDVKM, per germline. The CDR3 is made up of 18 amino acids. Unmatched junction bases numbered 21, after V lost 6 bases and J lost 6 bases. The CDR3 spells CASSKRTRQGLAMNGYTF. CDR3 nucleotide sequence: TGTGCCAGCAGCAAACGAACCCGACAGGGGTTGGCTATGAATGGCTACACCTTC.

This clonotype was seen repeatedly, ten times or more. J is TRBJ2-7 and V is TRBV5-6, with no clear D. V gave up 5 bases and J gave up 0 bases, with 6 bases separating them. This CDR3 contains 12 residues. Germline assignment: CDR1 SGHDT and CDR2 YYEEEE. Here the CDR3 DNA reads TGTGCCAGCAGTACAATCTCCTACGAGCAGTACTTC. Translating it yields CASSTISYEQYF.

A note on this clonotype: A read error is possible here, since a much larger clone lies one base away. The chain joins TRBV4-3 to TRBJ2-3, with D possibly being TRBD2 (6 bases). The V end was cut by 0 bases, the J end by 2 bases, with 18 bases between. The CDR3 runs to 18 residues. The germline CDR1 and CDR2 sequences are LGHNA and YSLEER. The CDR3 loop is CASSQEGLARLSTDTQYF. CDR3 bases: TGCGCCAGCAGCCAAGAGGGGCTAGCGAGGCTATCCACAGATACGCAGTATTTT.

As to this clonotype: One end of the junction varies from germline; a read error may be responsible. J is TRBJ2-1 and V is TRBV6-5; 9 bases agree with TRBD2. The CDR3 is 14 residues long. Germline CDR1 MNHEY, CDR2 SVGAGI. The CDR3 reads CVSSQGLAVNEQFF. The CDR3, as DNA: TGTGTCAGCAGTCAGGGACTAGCCGTAAATGAGCAGTTCTTC.

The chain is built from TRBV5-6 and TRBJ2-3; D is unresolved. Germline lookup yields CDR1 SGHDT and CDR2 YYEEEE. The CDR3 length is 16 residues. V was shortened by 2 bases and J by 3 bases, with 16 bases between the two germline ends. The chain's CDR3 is CASSFLASSLTDTQYF. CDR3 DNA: TGTGCCAGCAGCTTTCTTGCATCCTCCTTGACAGATACGCAGTATTTT.

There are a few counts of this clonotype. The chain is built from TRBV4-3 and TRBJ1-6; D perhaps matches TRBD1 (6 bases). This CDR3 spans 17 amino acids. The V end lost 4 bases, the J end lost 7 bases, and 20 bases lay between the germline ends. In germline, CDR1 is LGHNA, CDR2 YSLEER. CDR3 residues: CASSPGRGQEGNSPLHF. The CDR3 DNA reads TGCGCCAGCAGCCCCGGCCGGGGACAAGAAGGGAATTCACCCCTCCACTTT.

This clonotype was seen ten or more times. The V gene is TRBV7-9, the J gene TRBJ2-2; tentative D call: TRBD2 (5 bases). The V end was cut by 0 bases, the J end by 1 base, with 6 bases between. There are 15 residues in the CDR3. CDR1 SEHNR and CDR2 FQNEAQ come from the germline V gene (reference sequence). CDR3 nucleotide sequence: TGTGCCAGCAGCTTAGCCGGGATGAACACCGGGGAGCTGTTTTTT. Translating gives CASSLAGMNTGELFF. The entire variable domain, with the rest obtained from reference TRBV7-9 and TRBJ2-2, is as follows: DTGVSQNPRHKITKRGQNVTFRCDPISEHNRLYWYRQTLGQGPEFLTYFQNEAQLEKSRLLSDRFSAERPKGSFSTLEIQRTEQGDSAMYLCASSLAGMNTGELFFGEGSRLTVL.

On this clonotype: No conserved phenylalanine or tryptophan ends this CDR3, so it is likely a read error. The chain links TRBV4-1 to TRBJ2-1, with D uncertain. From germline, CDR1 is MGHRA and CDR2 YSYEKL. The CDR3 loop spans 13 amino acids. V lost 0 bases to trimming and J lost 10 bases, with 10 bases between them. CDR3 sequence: CASSQDRAGEQFS. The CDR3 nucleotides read TGCGCCAGCAGCCAAGATCGGGCTGGAGAGCAGTTCTCC.

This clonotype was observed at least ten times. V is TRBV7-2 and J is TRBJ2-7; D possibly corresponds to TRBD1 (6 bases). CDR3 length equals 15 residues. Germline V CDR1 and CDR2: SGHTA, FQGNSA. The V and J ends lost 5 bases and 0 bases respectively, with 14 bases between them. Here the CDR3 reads CASSAYRQDSYEQYF. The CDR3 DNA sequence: TGTGCCAGCAGCGCTTACCGACAGGACTCCTACGAGCAGTACTTC.

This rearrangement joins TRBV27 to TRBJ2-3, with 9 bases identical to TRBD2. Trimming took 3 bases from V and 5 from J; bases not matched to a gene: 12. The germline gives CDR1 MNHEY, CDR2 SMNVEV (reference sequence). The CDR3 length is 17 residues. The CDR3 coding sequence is TGTGCCAGCAGTTTGTGGTCAGCGGGAGGCATTGGAGATACGCAGTATTTT. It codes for CASSLWSAGGIGDTQYF.

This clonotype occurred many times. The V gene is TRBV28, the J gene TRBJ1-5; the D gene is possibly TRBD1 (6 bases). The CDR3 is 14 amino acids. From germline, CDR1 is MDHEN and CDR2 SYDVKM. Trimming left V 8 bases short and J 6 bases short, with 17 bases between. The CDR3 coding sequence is TGTGCCAGCGGGGGGCTACAAGGGGTTCAGCCCCAGCATTTT. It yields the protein CASGGLQGVQPQHF.

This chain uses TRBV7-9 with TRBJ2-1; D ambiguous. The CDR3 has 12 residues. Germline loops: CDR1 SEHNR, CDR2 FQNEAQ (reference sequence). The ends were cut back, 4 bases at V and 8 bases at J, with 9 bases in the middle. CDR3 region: CASSSTRHEQFF. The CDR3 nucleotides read TGTGCCAGCAGCTCCACGCGTCATGAGCAGTTCTTC.

The CDR3 here is CASSERRGTDTQYF. DNA of the CDR3: TGTGCCAGCAGTGAAAGGCGGGGCACAGATACGCAGTATTTT. The V and J genes are TRBV6-1 and TRBJ2-3; D perhaps matches TRBD2 (5 bases). This CDR3 is 14 amino acids long. The V end was cut by 2 bases, the J end by 1 base, with 7 bases between. Germline CDR1 MNHNS, CDR2 SASEGT.

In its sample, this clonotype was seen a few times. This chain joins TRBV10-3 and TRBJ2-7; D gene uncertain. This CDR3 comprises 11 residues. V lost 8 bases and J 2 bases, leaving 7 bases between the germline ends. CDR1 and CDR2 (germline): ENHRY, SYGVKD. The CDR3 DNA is TGTGCCATCGGATTCACCTACGAGCAGTACTTC. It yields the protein CAIGFTYEQYF.

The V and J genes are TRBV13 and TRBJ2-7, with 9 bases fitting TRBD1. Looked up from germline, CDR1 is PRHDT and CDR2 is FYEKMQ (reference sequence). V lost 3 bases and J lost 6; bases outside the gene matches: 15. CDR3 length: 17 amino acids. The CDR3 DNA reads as TGTGCCAGCAGCTTTCTATATTTCGGGACAGGGCAATCCGAGCAGTACTTC. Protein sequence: CASSFLYFGTGQSEQYF.

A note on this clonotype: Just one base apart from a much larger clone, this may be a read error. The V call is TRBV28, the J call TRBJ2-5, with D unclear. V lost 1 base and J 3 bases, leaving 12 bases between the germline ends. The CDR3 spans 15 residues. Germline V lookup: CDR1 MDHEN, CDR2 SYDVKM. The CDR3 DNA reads TGTGCCAGCAGTTTATTCCGATGCCAGGAAGAGACCCAGTACTTC. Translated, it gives CASSLFRCQEETQYF.

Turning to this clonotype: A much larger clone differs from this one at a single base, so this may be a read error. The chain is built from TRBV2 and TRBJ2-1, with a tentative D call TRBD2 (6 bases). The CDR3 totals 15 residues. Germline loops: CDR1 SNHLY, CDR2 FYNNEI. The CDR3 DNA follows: TGTGCCGGCAGTGAAGCGTTAACTAGCTACTATGAGCAGTTCTTC. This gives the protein CAGSEALTSYYEQFF.

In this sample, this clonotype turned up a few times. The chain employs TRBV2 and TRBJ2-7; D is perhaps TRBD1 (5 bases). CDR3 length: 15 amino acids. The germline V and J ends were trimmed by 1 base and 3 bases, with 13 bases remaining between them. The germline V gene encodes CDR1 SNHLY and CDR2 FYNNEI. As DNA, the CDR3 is TGTGCCAGCAGTGAAGGGGCAGGGCCACTCTACGAGCAGTACTTC. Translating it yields CASSEGAGPLYEQYF.

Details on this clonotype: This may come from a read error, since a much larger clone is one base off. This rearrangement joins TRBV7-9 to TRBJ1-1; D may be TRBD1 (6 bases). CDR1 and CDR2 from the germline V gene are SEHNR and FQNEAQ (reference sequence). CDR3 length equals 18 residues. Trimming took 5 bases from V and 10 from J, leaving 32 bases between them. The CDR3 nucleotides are TGTGCCAGCAGCCCACCCAGCCCTCGGGGGGCGAGAAGCTCTGGAGCTTTCTTT. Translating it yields CASSPPSPRGARSSGAFF.

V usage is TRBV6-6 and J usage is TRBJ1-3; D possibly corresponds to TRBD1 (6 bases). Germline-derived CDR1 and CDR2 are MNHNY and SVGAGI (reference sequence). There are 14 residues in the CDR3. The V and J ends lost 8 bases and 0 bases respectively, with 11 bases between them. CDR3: CASDTGSSGNTIYF. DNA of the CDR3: TGTGCCAGCGATACAGGGAGCTCTGGAAACACCATATATTTT.

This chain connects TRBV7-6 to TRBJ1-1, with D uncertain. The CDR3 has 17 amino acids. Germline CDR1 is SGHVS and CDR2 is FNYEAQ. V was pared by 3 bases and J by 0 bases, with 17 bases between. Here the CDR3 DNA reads TGTGCCAGCAGCTTCAACCGGGGAGGGAAGGTGAACACTGAAGCTTTCTTT. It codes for CASSFNRGGKVNTEAFF.

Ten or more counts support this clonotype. This CDR3 is CASSYSTAAGELFF. The CDR3 DNA reads as TGTGCCAGCAGTTACTCGACGGCTGCCGGGGAGCTGTTTTTT. This sequence joins TRBV6-5 and TRBJ2-2; D gene unclear. V was cut by 0 bases and J by 6 bases, with 8 bases left in between. The CDR3 covers 14 residues. Germline V gives CDR1 MNHEY, CDR2 SVGAGI.

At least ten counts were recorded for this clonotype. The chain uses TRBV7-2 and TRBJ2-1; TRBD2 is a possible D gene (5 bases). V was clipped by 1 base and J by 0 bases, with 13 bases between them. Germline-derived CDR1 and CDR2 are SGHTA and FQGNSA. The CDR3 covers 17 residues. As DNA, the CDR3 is TGTGCCAGCAGCTTAGTCGGAGGAATAAGCTCCTACAATGAGCAGTTCTTC. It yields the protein CASSLVGGISSYNEQFF.

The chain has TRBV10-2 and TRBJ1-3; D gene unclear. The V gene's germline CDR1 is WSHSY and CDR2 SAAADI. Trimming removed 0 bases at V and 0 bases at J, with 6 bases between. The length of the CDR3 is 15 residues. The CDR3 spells CASSESGISGNTIYF. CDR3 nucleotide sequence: TGCGCCAGCAGTGAGTCAGGGATCTCTGGAAACACCATATATTTT.

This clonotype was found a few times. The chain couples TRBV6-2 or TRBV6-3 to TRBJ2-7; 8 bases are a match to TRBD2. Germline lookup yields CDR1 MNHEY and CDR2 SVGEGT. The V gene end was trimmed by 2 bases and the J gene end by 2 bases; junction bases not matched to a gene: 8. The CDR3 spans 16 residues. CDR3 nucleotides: TGTGCCAGCAGTTACAAGAGCGGGGGAGACGCCTACGAGCAGTACTTC. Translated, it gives CASSYKSGGDAYEQYF.

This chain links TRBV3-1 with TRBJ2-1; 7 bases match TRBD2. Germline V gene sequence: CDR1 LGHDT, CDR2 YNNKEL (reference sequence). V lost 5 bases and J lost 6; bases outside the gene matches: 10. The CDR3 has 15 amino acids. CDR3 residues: CASSDGLGFRNEQFF. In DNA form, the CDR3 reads TGTGCCAGCAGCGACGGACTAGGATTTCGCAATGAGCAGTTCTTC.

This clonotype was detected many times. The CDR3 loop is CSARDSGVGSSNEKLFF. CDR3 bases: TGCAGTGCTAGAGATTCAGGCGTAGGGTCGTCTAATGAAAAACTGTTTTTT. The V and J genes are TRBV20-1 and TRBJ1-4; D remains unclear. The CDR3 sequence is 17 residues long. The V gene lost 0 bases and the J gene lost 3 bases, with 17 bases spanning the gap. Germline CDR1 reads DFQATT; CDR2 reads SNEGSKA (reference sequence).